The present entry profiles one TCR beta chain with its context. The antigen remains undetermined. These data come from a study of CXCR4 blockade with PD-1 therapy in pancreatic cancer. CDR3 length: 11 residues. Trimming pared 8 bases from V and 2 bases from J, leaving 4 bases between. Germline V CDR1 and CDR2: GTSNPN, SVGIG (reference sequence). The archived tumor blocks came from patients without neoadjuvant therapy before resection. Data came from immunoSEQ multiplex PCR; TCRdb stores just in-frame clones and leaves some out. The sample includes over 7,500 clones, under 60% of them seen just once. Study-wide findings and caveats: Tumor clonality averaged roughly 0.15 versus 0.05 in healthy blood, not predicting survival. Antigen-specificity overlap of convergent dominant clones remained unconfirmed.

The rearrangement links TRBV30 to TRBJ1-6; D remains ambiguous. Sequences were obtained from tumor tissue. This clonotype was obtained from a human donor with pancreatic ductal adenocarcinoma. CDR3 region: CAGAYNSPLHF. The DNA of the CDR3 is TGTGCCGGGGCCTATAATTCACCCCTCCACTTT.